The rows below give T cell receptor beta chains drawn from one sample of a study of blood T cell repertoires in COVID-19. Only in-frame clones appear in the TCRdb table, and some are missing; sequencing was by immunoSEQ multiplex PCR. This table holds 200,000 or so clones, around four fifths found once. The sample comprised peripheral blood. The receptors shown here come from a human donor with acute or convalescent COVID-19. The donor label of this sample is uncertain. The CDR3 runs from the conserved cysteine through the conserved F or W. The D gene is left open where the match is weak. Size is stated for part of the rows, as once, few or many counts, or as a class when the clone is expanded.

V: TRBV5-8; size: -; D: TRBD1; J: TRBJ1-1; DNA: TGTGCCAGCAGCTTGGGGACAGGGCGGACTGAAGCTTTCTTT; CDR3: CASSLGTGRTEAFF
V: TRBV7-9; size: -; D: -; J: TRBJ2-1; DNA: TGTGCCAGCAGCGGTCTGATTCCGGGTACCCTATCCAATGAGCAGTTCTTC; CDR3: CASSGLIPGTLSNEQFF
V: TRBV5-1; size: -; D: TRBD1; J: TRBJ1-2; DNA: TGCGCCAGCAGCGATCGGACAGGGGGATCCTATGGCTACACCTTC; CDR3: CASSDRTGGSYGYTF
V: TRBV7-9; size: -; D: -; J: TRBJ2-5; DNA: TGTGCCAGCAGCCCATCAGCGGGCGAGACCCAGTACTTC; CDR3: CASSPSAGETQYF
V: TRBV27; size: -; D: -; J: TRBJ2-5; DNA: TGTGCCAGCAGTTTTTTTTCGGGGAGTCGAGAGACCCAGTACTTC; CDR3: CASSFFSGSRETQYF
V: TRBV9; size: -; D: TRBD2; J: TRBJ2-1; DNA: TGTGCCAGCAGCCCCGGACTAGCGGTACTGAATGAGCAGTTCTTC; CDR3: CASSPGLAVLNEQFF
V: TRBV27; size: -; D: TRBD2; J: TRBJ2-3; DNA: TGTGCCAGCAGTTTCTGGGGAGGGAGCGATACGCAGTATTTT; CDR3: CASSFWGGSDTQYF
V: TRBV4-1; size: -; D: TRBD2; J: TRBJ2-4; DNA: TGCGCCAGCAGCCAAGATCCCAGCCTAGCGGGAGGGTGGGGGGCCAAAAACATTCAGTACTTC; CDR3: CASSQDPSLAGGWGAKNIQYF
V: TRBV4-2; size: -; D: -; J: TRBJ2-2; DNA: TGTGCCAGCACCCGCCAAGCGGACGCCACCGGGGAGCTGTTTTTT; CDR3: CASTRQADATGELFF
V: TRBV7-2; size: once; D: -; J: TRBJ2-7; DNA: TGTGCCAGCAGCTCGAGCTGGGGGCCCACCTACGAGCAGTACTTC; CDR3: CASSSSWGPTYEQYF
V: TRBV16; size: -; D: TRBD1; J: TRBJ1-1; DNA: TGTGCCAGCAGCCTCCCGGGACAGGGGGCTACTGAAGCTTTCTTT; CDR3: CASSLPGQGATEAFF
V: TRBV15; size: -; D: TRBD1; J: TRBJ2-7; DNA: TGTGCCACCAGCAGAAGCTGGGACAGGGGTGGCTACGAGCAGTACTTC; CDR3: CATSRSWDRGGYEQYF